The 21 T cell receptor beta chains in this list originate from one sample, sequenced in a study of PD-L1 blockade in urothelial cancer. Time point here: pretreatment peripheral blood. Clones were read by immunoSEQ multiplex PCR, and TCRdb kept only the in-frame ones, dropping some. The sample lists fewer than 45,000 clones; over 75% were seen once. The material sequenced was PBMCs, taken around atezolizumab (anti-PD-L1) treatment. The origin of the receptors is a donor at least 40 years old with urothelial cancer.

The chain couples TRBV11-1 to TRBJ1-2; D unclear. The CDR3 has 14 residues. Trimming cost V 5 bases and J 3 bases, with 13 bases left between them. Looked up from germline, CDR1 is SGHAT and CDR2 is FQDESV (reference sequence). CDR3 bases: TGTGCCAGCAGCCCGGCGGTTTCTTACTATGGCTACACCTTC. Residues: CASSPAVSYYGYTF.

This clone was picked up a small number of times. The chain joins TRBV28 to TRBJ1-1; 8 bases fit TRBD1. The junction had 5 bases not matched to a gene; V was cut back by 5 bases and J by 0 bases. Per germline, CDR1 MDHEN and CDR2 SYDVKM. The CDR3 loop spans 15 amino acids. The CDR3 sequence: CASSTRQGLNTEAFF. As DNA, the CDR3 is TGTGCCAGCAGTACGCGACAGGGGCTGAACACTGAAGCTTTCTTT. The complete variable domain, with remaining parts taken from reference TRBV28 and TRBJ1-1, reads DVKVTQSSRYLVKRTGEKVFLECVQDMDHENMFWYRQDPGLGLRLIYFSYDVKMKEKGDIPEGYSVSREKKERFSLILESASTNQTSMYLCASSTRQGLNTEAFFGQGTRLTVV.

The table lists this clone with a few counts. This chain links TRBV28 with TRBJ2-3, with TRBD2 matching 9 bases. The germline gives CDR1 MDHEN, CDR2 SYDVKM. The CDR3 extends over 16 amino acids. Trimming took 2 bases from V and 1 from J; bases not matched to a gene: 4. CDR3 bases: TGTGCCAGCAGTTTACCCCTAGCGGGGCGCACAGATACGCAGTATTTT. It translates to CASSLPLAGRTDTQYF.

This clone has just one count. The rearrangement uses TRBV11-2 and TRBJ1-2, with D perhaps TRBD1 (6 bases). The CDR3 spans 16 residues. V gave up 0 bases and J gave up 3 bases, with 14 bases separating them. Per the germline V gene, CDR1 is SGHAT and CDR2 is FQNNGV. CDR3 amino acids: CASSLDPAGVDYGYTF. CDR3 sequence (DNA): TGTGCCAGCAGCTTAGATCCGGCAGGGGTGGACTATGGCTACACCTTC. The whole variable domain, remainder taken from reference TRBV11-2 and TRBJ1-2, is EAGVAQSPRYKIIEKRQSVAFWCNPISGHATLYWYQQILGQGPKLLIQFQNNGVVDDSQLPKDRFSAERLKGVDSTLKIQPAKLEDSAVYLCASSLDPAGVDYGYTFGSGTRLTVV.

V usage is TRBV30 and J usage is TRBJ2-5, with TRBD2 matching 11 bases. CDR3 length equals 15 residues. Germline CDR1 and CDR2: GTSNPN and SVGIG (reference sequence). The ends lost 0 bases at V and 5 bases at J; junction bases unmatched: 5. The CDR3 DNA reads TGTGCCTGGAGTGTACCGGGGACTAGCGGCGAGACCCAGTACTTC. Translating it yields CAWSVPGTSGETQYF. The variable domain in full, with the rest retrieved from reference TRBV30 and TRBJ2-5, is SQTIHQWPATLVQPVGSPLSLECTVEGTSNPNLYWYRQAAGRGLQLLFYSVGIGQISSEVPQNLSASRPQDRQFILSSKKLLLSDSGFYLCAWSVPGTSGETQYFGPGTRLLVL.

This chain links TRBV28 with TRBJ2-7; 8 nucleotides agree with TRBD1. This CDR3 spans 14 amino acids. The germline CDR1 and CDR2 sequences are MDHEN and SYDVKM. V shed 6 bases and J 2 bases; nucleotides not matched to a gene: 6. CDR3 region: CASSRQGSTYEQYF. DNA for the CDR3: TGTGCCAGCAGCCGACAGGGGTCCACCTACGAGCAGTACTTC.

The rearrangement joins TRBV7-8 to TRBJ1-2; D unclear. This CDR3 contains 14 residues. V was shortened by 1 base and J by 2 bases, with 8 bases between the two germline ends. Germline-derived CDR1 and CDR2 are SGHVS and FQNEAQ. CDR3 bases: TGTGCCAGCAGCTTAGGAGGTCCCAACTATGGCTACACCTTC. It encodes CASSLGGPNYGYTF.

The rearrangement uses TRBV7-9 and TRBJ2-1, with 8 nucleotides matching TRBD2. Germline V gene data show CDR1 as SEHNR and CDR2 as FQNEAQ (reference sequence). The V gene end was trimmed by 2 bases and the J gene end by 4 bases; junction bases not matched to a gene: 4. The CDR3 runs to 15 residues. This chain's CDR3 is CASSLQSGSYNEQFF. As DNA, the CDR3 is TGTGCCAGCAGCTTACAAAGCGGGAGTTACAATGAGCAGTTCTTC.

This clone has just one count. The CDR3 loop reads CASSLLGPGDTEAFF. CDR3 coding DNA: TGTGCCAGCAGCTTACTGGGGCCAGGGGACACTGAAGCTTTCTTT. The gene calls are TRBV7-2 and TRBJ1-1; maybe TRBD1 (6 bases). The germline V and J ends were trimmed by 2 bases and 3 bases, with 13 bases remaining between them. This CDR3 contains 15 residues. CDR1 is SGHTA and CDR2 is FQGNSA in the germline V gene.

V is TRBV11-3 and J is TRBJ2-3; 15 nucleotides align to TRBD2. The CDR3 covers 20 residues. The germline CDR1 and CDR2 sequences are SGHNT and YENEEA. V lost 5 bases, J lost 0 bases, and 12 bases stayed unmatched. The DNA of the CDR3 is TGTGCCAGCAGCCCCGGGACTAGCGGGAGGCCGCGTTCGAGCACAGATACGCAGTATTTT. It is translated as CASSPGTSGRPRSSTDTQYF.

CDR3 protein: CAGAGSTDTQYF. CDR3 DNA sequence: TGTGCCGGCGCGGGGAGCACAGATACGCAGTATTTT. The chain employs TRBV6-6 and TRBJ2-3; D might be TRBD2 (6 bases). Germline values: CDR1 MNHNY, CDR2 SVGAGI (reference sequence). The CDR3 loop spans 12 amino acids. Trimming pared 11 bases from V and 0 bases from J, leaving 9 bases between.

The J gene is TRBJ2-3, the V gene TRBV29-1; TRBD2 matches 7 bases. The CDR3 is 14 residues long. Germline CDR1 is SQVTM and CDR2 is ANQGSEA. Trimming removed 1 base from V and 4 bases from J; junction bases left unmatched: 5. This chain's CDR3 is CSVEGGDYPDTQYF. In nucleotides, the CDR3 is TGCAGCGTTGAAGGAGGGGACTACCCAGATACGCAGTATTTT.

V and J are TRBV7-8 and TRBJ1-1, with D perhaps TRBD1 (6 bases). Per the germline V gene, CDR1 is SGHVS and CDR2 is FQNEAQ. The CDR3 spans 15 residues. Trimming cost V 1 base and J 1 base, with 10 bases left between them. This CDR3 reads CASSLGPGANTEAFF. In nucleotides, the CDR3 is TGTGCCAGCAGCTTAGGCCCAGGGGCGAACACTGAAGCTTTCTTT.

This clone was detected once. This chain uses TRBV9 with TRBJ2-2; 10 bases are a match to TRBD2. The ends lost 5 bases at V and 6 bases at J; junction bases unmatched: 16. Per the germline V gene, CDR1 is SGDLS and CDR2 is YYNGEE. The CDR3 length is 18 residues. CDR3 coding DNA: TGTGCCAGCAGGCGGGCTAGCGGGAGTTTGGGGCGCTCCGGGGAGCTGTTTTTT. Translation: CASRRASGSLGRSGELFF. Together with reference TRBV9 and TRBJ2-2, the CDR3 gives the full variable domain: DSGVTQTPKHLITATGQRVTLRCSPRSGDLSVYWYQQSLDQGLQFLIQYYNGEERAKGNILERFSAQQFPDLHSELNLSSLELGDSALYFCASRRASGSLGRSGELFFGEGSRLTVL.

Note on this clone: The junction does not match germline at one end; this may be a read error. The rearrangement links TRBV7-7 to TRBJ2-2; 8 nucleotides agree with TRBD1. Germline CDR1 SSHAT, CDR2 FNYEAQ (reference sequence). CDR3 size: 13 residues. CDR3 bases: TGTGCTAGCAGCCAGGGGGCAATCGGGGAGCTGTTTTTT. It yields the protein CASSQGAIGELFF.

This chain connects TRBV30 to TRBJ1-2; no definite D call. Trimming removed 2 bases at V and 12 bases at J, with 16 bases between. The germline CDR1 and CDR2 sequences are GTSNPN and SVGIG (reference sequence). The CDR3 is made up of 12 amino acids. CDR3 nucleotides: TGTGCCTGGAGTCGGCGGGGAGTGGTGAACACCTTC. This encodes CAWSRRGVVNTF. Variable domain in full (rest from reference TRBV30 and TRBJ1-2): SQTIHQWPATLVQPVGSPLSLECTVEGTSNPNLYWYRQAAGRGLQLLFYSVGIGQISSEVPQNLSASRPQDRQFILSSKKLLLSDSGFYLCAWSRRGVVNTFGSGTRLTVV.

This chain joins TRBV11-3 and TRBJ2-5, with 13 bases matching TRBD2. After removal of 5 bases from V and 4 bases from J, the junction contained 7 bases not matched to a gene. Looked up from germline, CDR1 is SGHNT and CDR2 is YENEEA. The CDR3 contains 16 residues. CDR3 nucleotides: TGTGCCAGCAGCCCGGGGGGGACTAGCGGGGCAGAGACCCAGTACTTC. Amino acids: CASSPGGTSGAETQYF.

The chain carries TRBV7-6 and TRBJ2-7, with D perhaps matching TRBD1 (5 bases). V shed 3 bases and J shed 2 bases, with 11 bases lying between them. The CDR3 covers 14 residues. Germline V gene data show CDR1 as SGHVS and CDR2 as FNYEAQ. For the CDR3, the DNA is TGTGCCAGCAGCTTGGGGCGGTCAACCTACGAGCAGTACTTC. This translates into CASSLGRSTYEQYF.

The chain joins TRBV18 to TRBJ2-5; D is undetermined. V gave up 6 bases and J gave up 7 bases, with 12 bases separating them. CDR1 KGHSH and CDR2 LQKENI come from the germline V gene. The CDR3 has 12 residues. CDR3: CASSYDSRTQYF. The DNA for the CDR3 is TGTGCCAGCTCGTACGATAGTAGGACCCAGTACTTC.

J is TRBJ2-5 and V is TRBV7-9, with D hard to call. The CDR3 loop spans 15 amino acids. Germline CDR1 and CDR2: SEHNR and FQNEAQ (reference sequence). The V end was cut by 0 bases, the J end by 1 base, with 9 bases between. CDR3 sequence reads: CASSLALGLQETQYF. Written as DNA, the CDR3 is TGTGCCAGCAGCTTAGCGCTAGGCCTCCAAGAGACCCAGTACTTC.

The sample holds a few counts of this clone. CDR3 protein: CASTELQYGYTF. CDR3 sequence (DNA): TGTGCCAGCACCGAACTTCAATATGGCTACACCTTC. V and J are TRBV6-6 and TRBJ1-2; D remains ambiguous. Germline CDR1 is MNHNY and CDR2 is SVGAGI (reference sequence). The V end was cut by 7 bases, the J end by 5 bases, with 11 bases between. The CDR3 is 12 amino acids.